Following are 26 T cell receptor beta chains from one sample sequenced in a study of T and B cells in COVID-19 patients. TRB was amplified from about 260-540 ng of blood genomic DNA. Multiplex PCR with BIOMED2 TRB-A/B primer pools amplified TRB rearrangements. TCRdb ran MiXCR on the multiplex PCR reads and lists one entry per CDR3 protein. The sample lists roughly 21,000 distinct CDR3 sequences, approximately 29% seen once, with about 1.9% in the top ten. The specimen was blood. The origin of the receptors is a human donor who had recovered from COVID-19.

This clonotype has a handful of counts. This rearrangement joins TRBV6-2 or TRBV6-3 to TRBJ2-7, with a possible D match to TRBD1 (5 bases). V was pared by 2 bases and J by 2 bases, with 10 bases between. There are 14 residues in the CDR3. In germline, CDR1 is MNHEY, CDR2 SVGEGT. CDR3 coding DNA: TGTGCCAGCAGTTACGGGGCCGCAACCTACGAGCAGTACTTC. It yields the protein CASSYGAATYEQYF.

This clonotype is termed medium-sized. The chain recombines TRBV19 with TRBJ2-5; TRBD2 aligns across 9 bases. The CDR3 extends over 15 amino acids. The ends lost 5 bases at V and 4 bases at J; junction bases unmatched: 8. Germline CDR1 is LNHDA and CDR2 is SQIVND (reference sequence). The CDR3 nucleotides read TGTGCCAGTAGTTATAGCGGGGGAGCCGTAGAGACCCAGTACTTC. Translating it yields CASSYSGGAVETQYF.

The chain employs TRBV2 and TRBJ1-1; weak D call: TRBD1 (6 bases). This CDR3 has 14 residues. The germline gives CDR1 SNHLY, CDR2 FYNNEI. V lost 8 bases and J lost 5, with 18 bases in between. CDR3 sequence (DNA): TGTGCCAGCCAAAGTACAACAGGGAAGACTGAAGCTTTCTTT. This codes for CASQSTTGKTEAFF.

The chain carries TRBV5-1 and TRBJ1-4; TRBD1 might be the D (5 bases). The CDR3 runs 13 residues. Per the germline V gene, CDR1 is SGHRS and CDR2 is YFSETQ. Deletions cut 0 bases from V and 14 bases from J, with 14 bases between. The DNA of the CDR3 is TGCGCCAGCAGCTTGGTCCCGGGGGGGGACCTGTTTTTT. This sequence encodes CASSLVPGGDLFF.

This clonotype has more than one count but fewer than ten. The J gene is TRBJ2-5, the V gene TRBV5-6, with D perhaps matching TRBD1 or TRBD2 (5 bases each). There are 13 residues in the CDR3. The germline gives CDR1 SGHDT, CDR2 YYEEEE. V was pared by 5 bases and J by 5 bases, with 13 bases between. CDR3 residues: CASRSGAQETQYF. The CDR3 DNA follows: TGTGCCAGCAGATCCGGGGCCCAGGAGACCCAGTACTTC.

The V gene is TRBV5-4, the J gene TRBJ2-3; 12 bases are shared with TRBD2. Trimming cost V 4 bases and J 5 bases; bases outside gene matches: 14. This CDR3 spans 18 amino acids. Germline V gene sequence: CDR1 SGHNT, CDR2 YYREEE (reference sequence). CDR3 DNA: TGTGCCAGCAGCCAAGTAGTCGGTTCTAGCGGGGGGGGAGATACGCAGTATTTT. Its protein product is CASSQVVGSSGGGDTQYF.

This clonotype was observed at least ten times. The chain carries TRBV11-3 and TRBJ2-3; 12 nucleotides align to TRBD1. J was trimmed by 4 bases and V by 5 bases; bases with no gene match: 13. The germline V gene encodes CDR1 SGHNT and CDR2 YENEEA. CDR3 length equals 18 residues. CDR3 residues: CASSQPQPGQGASDTQYF. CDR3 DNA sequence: TGTGCCAGCAGCCAGCCGCAGCCGGGACAGGGGGCCTCAGATACGCAGTATTTT.

CDR3 protein: CASSSTDNYGYTF. CDR3 coding DNA: TGTGCCAGCAGCTCGACAGATAACTATGGCTACACCTTC. V usage is TRBV11-2 and J usage is TRBJ1-2; weak D call: TRBD1 (5 bases). Germline values: CDR1 SGHAT, CDR2 FQNNGV. The CDR3 loop spans 13 amino acids. Trimming took off 4 bases at V and 1 base at J, with 7 bases between the two ends.

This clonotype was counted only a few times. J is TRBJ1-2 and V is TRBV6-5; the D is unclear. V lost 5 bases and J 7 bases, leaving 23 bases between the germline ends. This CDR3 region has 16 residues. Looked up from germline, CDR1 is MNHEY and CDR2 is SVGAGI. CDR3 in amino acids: CASSEALRTPGVGYTF. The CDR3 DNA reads TGTGCCAGCAGTGAAGCCCTGCGCACCCCAGGTGTTGGCTACACCTTC.

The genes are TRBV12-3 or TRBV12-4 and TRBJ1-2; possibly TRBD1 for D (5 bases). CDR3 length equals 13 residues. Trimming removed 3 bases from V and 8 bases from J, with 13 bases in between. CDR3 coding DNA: TGTGCCAGCAGTTTTCAGGGAAAAGAGGGCTACACCTTC. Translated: CASSFQGKEGYTF.

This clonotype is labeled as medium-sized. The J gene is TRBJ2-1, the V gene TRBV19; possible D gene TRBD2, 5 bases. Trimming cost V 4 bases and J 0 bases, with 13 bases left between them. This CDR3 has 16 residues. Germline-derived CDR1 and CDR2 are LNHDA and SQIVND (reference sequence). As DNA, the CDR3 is TGTGCCAGTAGTACTCCGCCGGACTTCTCCTACAATGAGCAGTTCTTC. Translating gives CASSTPPDFSYNEQFF. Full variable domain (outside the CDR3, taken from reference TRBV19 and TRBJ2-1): DGGITQSPKYLFRKEGQNVTLSCEQNLNHDAMYWYRQDPGQGLRLIYYSQIVNDFQKGDIAEGYSVSREKKESFPLTVTSAQKNPTAFYLCASSTPPDFSYNEQFFGPGTRLTVL.

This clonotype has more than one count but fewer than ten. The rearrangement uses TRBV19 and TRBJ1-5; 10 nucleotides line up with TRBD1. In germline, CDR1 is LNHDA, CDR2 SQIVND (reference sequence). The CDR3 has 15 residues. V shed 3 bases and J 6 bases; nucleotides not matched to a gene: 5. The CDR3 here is CASSIPGQGTQPQHF. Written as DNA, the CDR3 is TGTGCCAGTAGTATCCCGGGACAGGGGACTCAGCCCCAGCATTTT.

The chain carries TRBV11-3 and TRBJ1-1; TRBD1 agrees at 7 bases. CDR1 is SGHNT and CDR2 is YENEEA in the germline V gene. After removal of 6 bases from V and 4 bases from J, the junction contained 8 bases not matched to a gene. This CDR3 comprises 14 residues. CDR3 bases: TGTGCCAGCAGTTGGAGACAGGGTGGCACTGAAGCTTTCTTT. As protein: CASSWRQGGTEAFF.

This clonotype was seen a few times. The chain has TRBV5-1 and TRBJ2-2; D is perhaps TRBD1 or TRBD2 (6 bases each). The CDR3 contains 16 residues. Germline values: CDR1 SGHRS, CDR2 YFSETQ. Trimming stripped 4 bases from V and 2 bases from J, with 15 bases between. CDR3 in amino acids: CASSPHRGLNTGELFF. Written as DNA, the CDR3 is TGCGCCAGCAGCCCCCACCGGGGGCTTAACACCGGGGAGCTGTTTTTT.

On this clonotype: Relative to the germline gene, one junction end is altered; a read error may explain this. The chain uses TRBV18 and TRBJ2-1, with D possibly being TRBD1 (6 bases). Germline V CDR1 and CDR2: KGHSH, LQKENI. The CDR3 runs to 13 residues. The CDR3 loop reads CANSSAGDNEQFF. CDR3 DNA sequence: TGTGCCAACTCATCGGCAGGGGACAATGAGCAGTTCTTC.

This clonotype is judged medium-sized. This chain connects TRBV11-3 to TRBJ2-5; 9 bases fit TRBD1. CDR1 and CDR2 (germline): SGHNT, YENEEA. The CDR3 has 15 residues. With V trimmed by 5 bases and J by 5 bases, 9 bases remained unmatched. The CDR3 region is CASSTQGAPGETQYF. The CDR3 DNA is TGTGCCAGCAGCACACAGGGGGCGCCGGGGGAGACCCAGTACTTC.

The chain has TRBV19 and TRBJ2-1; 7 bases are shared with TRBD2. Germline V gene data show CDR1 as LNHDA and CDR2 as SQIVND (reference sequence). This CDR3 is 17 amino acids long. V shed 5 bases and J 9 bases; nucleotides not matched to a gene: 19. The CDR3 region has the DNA TGTGCCAGTAGTCCTGGTCTATGCGCGGGGGTGTCCGGTGAGCAGTTCTTC. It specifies CASSPGLCAGVSGEQFF.

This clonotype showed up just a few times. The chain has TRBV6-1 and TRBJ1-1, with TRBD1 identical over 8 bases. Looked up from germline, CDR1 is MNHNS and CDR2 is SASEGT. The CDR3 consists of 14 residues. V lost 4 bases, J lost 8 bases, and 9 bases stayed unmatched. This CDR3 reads CASSGRGQAMEAFF. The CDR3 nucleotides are TGTGCCAGCAGTGGACGGGGACAGGCAATGGAAGCTTTCTTT.

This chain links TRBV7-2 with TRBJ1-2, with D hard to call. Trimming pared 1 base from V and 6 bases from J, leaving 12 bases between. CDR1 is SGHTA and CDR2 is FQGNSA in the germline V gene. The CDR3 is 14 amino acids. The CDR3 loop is CASSLGTQFHGYTF. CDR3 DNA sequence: TGTGCCAGCAGCTTAGGTACGCAGTTTCATGGCTACACCTTC. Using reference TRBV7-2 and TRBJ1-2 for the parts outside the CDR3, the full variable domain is GAGVSQSPSNKVTEKGKDVELRCDPISGHTALYWYRQSLGQGLEFLIYFQGNSAPDKSGLPSDRFSAERTGGSVSTLTIQRTQQEDSAVYLCASSLGTQFHGYTFGSGTRLTVV.

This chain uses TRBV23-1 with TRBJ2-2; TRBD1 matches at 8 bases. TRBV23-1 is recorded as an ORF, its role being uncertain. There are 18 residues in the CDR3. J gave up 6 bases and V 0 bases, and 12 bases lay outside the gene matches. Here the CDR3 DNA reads TGCGCCAGCAGTCAATCTCGGGCAGGGGGCGAGGGTGCCGGGGAGCTGTTTTTT. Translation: CASSQSRAGGEGAGELFF.

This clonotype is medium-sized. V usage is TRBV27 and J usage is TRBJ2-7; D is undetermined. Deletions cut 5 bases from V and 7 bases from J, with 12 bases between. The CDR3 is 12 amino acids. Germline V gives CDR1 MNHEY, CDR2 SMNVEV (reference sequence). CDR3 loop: CASSDLRVEQYF. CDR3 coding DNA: TGTGCCAGCAGTGACCTAAGGGTGGAGCAGTACTTC.

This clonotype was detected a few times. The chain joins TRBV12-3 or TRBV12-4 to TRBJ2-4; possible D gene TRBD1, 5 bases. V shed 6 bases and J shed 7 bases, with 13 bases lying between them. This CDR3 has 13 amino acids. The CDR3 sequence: CASRILTVNIQYF. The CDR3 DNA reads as TGTGCCAGCAGGATCCTGACAGTTAACATTCAGTACTTC.

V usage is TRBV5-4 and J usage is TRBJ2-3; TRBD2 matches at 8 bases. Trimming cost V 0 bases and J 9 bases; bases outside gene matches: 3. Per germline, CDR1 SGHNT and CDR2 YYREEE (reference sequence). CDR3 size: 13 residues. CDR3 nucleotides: TGTGCCAGCAGCTTGGTCACTAGCGGCACGCAGTATTTT. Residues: CASSLVTSGTQYF.

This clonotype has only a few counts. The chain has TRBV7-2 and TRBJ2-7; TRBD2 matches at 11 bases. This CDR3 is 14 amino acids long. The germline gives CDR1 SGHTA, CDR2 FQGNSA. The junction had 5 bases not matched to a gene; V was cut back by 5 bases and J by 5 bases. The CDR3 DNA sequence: TGTGCCAGCAGCCCTAGCGGGGGGCGAGACGAGCAGTACTTC. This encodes CASSPSGGRDEQYF.

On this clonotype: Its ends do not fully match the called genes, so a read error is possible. The CDR3, as DNA: TGTGCCAGCAGCCAATCAAGACTAGCGGGGGGGCTCGTCTCCTACGAGCAGTACTTC. Translating gives CASSQSRLAGGLVSYEQYF. The chain couples TRBV4-1 to TRBJ2-7, with 14 positions matching TRBD2. Germline lookup yields CDR1 MGHRA and CDR2 YSYEKL. The CDR3 has 19 amino acids.

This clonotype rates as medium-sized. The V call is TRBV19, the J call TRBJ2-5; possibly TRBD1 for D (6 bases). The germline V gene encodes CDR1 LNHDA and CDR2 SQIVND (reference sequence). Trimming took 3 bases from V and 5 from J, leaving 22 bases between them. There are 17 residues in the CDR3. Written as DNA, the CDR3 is TGTGCCAGTAGTATGGCCCCTCAGGGGAGTGCAGGGGAGACCCAGTACTTC. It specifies CASSMAPQGSAGETQYF.